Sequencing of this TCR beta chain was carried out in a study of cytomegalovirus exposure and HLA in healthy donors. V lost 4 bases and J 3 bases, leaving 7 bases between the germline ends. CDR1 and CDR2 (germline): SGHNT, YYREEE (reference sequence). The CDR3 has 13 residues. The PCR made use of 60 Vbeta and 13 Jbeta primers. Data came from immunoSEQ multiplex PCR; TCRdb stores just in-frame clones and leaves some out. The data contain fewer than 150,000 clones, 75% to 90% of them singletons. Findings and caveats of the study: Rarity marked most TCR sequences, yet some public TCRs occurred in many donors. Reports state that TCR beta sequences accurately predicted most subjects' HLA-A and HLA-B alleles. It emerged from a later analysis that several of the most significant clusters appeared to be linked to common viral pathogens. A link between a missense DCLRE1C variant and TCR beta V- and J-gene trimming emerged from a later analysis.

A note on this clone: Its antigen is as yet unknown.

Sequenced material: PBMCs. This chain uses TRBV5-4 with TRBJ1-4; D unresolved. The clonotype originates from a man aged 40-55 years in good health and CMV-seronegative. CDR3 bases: TGTGCCAGCAGCCGGGAAGCTAATGAAAAACTGTTTTTT. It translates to CASSREANEKLFF.